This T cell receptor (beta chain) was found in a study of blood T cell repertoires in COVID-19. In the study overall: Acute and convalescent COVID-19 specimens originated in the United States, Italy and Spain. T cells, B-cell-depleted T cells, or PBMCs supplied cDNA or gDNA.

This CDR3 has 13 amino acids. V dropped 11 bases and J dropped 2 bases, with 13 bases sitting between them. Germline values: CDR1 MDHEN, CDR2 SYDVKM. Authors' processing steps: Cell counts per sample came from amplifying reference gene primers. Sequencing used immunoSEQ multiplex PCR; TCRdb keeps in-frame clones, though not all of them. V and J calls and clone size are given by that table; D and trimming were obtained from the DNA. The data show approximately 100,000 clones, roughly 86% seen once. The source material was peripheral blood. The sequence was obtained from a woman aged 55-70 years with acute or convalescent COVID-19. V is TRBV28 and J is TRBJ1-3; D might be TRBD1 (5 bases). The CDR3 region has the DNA TGTGCCGCCCTAGGCAGGGCTGGAAACACCATATATTTT. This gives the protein CAALGRAGNTIYF.